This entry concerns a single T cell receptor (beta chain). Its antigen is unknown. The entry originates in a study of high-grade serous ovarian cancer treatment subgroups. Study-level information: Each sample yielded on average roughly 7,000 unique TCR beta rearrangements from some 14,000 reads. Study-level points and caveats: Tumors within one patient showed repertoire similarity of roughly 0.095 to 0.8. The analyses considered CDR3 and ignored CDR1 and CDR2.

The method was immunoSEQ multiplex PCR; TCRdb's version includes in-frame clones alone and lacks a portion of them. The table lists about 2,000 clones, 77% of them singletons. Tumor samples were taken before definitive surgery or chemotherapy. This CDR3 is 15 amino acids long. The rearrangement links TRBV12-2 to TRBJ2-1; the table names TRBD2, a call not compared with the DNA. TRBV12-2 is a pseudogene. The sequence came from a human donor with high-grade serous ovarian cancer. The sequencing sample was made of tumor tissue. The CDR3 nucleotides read TGTGCAAGTCGCTTAGCGCCGTGGGGAGACAATGAGCAGTTCTTC. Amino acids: CASRLAPWGDNEQFF.